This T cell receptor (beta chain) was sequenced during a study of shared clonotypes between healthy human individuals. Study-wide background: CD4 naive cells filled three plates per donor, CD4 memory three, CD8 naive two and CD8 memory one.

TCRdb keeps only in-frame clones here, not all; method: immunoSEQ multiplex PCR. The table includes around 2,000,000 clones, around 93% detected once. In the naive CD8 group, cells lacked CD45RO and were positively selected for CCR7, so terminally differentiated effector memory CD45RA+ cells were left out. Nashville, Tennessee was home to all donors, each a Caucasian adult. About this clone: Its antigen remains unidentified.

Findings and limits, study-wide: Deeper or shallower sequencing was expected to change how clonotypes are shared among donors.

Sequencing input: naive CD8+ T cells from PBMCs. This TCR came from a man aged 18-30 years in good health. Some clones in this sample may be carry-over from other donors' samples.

CDR3 DNA sequence: TGTGCTAGTGGTTTGGTATCCCTGACAGGGGAGAACACTGAAGCTTTCTTT. Translation: CASGLVSLTGENTEAFF. The chain carries TRBV12-5 and TRBJ1-1, with TRBD1 matching 8 bases. Germline V gene lookup returns CDR1 LGHNT and CDR2 FRNRAP. After removal of 0 bases from V and 1 base from J, the junction contained 7 bases not matched to a gene. The CDR3 is 17 residues long.